The 11 T cell receptor beta chains below were found in one sample sequenced in a study of cytomegalovirus exposure and HLA in healthy donors. Use of 60 Vbeta and 13 Jbeta primers characterized the PCR. Here immunoSEQ multiplex PCR was the method, and the copy in TCRdb shows in-frame clones only, minus some. The sample yields 100,000 to 150,000 clones, around four fifths seen once. The sample was PBMCs. The receptors were gathered from a man aged 25-45 years in good health and CMV-seropositive.

This chain links TRBV6-5 with TRBJ1-1, with 10 positions matching TRBD1. V trimming: 4 bases; J trimming: 4 bases; junction bases outside the gene matches: 3. The CDR3 consists of 14 residues. Germline loops: CDR1 MNHEY, CDR2 SVGAGI. The CDR3 coding sequence is TGTGCCAGCAGTTTCAGGACAGGGGGCACTGAAGCTTTCTTT. Translation: CASSFRTGGTEAFF.

The chain links TRBV7-9 to TRBJ1-1; no firm D call. The germline CDR1 and CDR2 sequences are SEHNR and FQNEAQ (reference sequence). The CDR3 extends over 12 amino acids. The V end was cut by 5 bases, the J end by 3 bases, with 7 bases between. The CDR3 protein is CASSPIYTEAFF. The DNA for the CDR3 is TGTGCCAGCAGCCCTATTTACACTGAAGCTTTCTTT.

This clone was counted once. This chain joins TRBV6-1 and TRBJ1-1, with 9 bases aligning to TRBD1. V shed 4 bases, J shed 4 bases, and the junction held 7 bases outside the gene matches. Germline V lookup: CDR1 MNHNS, CDR2 SASEGT. The CDR3 runs to 15 residues. The CDR3 region is CASSGTGGAGTEAFF. The CDR3 DNA sequence: TGTGCCAGCAGTGGAACAGGGGGCGCGGGCACTGAAGCTTTCTTT.

This clone was detected a few times. This chain connects TRBV6-5 to TRBJ2-7; perhaps TRBD2 as D (8 bases). In germline, CDR1 is MNHEY, CDR2 SVGAGI. The V end lost 5 bases, the J end lost 12 bases, and 20 bases lay between the germline ends. The CDR3 sequence is 13 residues long. CDR3 nucleotides: TGTGCCAGCAGTGGACAGGAAATACTAGCGGCGTACTTC. Translating it yields CASSGQEILAAYF.

The gene calls are TRBV15 and TRBJ1-1; D is undetermined. The V end was cut by 3 bases, the J end by 5 bases, with 13 bases between. The CDR3 consists of 14 residues. From germline, CDR1 is LNHNV and CDR2 YYDKDF (reference sequence). CDR3: CATSRLQFETEAFF. The CDR3 nucleotides are TGTGCCACCAGCAGGTTACAGTTCGAAACTGAAGCTTTCTTT.

The chain has TRBV9 and TRBJ2-6; D might be TRBD1 (5 bases). Looked up from germline, CDR1 is SGDLS and CDR2 is YYNGEE. V lost 3 bases, J lost 0 bases, and 22 bases lay in between. CDR3 size: 20 residues. CDR3 loop: CASSETLGAGIFSGANVLTF. The DNA for the CDR3 is TGTGCCAGCAGCGAGACCTTAGGGGCAGGGATTTTCTCTGGGGCCAACGTCCTGACTTTC.

This clone has more than one count but fewer than ten. The chain uses TRBV6-5 and TRBJ1-2; D call uncertain. In germline, CDR1 is MNHEY, CDR2 SVGAGI. The CDR3 is made up of 13 amino acids. The V and J ends lost 6 bases and 5 bases respectively, with 13 bases between them. CDR3 sequence reads: CASSPSRGYGYTF. The DNA for the CDR3 is TGTGCCAGCAGCCCTTCACGCGGGTATGGCTACACCTTC.

The V and J genes are TRBV29-1 and TRBJ2-1, with 7 bases identical to TRBD2. With V trimmed by 2 bases and J by 2 bases, 9 bases remained unmatched. Germline CDR1 SQVTM, CDR2 ANQGSEA. The CDR3 length is 16 residues. CDR3 DNA: TGCAGCGTTGAACTTCAGGGACTAATTCCCTACAATGAGCAGTTCTTC. It specifies CSVELQGLIPYNEQFF.

The J gene is TRBJ2-1, the V gene TRBV27; 16 bases match TRBD2. V gave up 4 bases and J gave up 0 bases; unmatched junction bases: 6. The CDR3 is made up of 19 amino acids. Germline loops: CDR1 MNHEY, CDR2 SMNVEV (reference sequence). CDR3 sequence: CASSSGTSGRGFSYNEQFF. The CDR3 nucleotides read TGTGCCAGCAGTTCCGGGACTAGCGGGAGGGGGTTCTCCTACAATGAGCAGTTCTTC.

The rearrangement joins TRBV7-9 to TRBJ1-2; D might be TRBD1 (6 bases). CDR1 and CDR2 from the germline V gene are SEHNR and FQNEAQ (reference sequence). The CDR3 has 14 residues. V shed 5 bases and J shed 7 bases, with 17 bases lying between them. The CDR3 DNA reads as TGTGCCAGCAGCCCTAACAACAGGGTCGGTGGCTACACCTTC. It specifies CASSPNNRVGGYTF.

The chain recombines TRBV30 with TRBJ2-5; the match to TRBD2 covers 7 bases. Germline lookup yields CDR1 GTSNPN and CDR2 SVGIG (reference sequence). The length of the CDR3 is 13 residues. The CDR3 protein is CDGRGRNPETQYF. The CDR3 DNA reads as TGTGATGGTCGCGGGAGAAATCCAGAGACCCAGTACTTC.